This T cell receptor (beta chain) was sequenced for a study of blood T cell repertoires in COVID-19. Assay used: immunoSEQ multiplex PCR; TCRdb lists only in-frame clones, some missing. The sample shows fewer than 250,000 clones, less than 90% of them seen only once. The CDR3 sequence is 15 residues long. The J segment lost 3 bases and the V segment lost 6 bases, leaving 7 bases of the junction unmatched. Germline CDR1 reads MNHEY; CDR2 reads SVGAGI. The sample taken for sequencing was PBMCs or T cells enriched from blood (not recorded which). The TCR originated in a woman in her 30s who had been exposed to COVID-19. This rearrangement joins TRBV6-5 to TRBJ1-3; TRBD1 matches at 8 bases. Here the CDR3 reads CASRVDRGRGNTIYF. CDR3 sequence (DNA): TGTGCCAGCAGGGTAGACAGGGGTCGTGGAAACACCATATATTTT.